Listed below are T cell receptor beta chains from one sample, sequenced in a study of post-analysis software for immune sequencing data. TCRdb re-called the PCR reads with MiXCR, one entry per CDR3 protein. Among about 760,000 distinct CDR3 sequences listed, 25% to 30% were seen once. The sequenced sample consisted of blood. The receptors here all came from a girl between 10 and 17 years old with multiple sclerosis. CDR3s include the opening cysteine and the closing phenylalanine or tryptophan. A D gene is named only where the DNA matches it firmly. Clone size is shown for a subset of rows, as once, few, many or a class of expanded clone.

clone size	D gene	J gene	V gene	CDR3 protein	CDR3 DNA
-	TRBD1	TRBJ1-5	TRBV20-1	CSATPGQGLHGQPQHF	TGCAGTGCTACCCCGGGACAGGGACTACATGGTCAGCCCCAGCATTTT
-	-	TRBJ2-2	TRBV2	CASTMSSGIAGELFF	TGTGCCAGCACCATGAGCTCGGGGATCGCCGGGGAGCTGTTTTTT
few	-	TRBJ1-1	TRBV27	CASSLSGAGLNTEAFF	TGTGCCAGCAGTTTATCGGGGGCAGGGTTAAACACTGAAGCTTTCTTT
-	-	TRBJ2-5	TRBV5-5	CASGGTGTTVEYF	TGTGCCAGCGGCGGGACCGGGACCACCGTAGAGTACTTC
-	-	TRBJ2-7	TRBV9	CASSRMRGEAYEQYF	TGTGCCAGCAGCCGCATGAGAGGGGAAGCCTACGAGCAGTACTTC
-	-	TRBJ2-1	TRBV6-2/TRBV6-3	CASSYSTPGSSYNEQFF	TGTGCCAGCAGTTACTCAACGCCGGGGAGCTCCTACAATGAGCAGTTCTTC
few	TRBD2	TRBJ2-1	TRBV28	CASSGVSGGPHNEQFF	TGTGCCAGCAGTGGGGTTTCGGGAGGCCCGCACAATGAGCAGTTCTTC
-	-	TRBJ2-1	TRBV14	CASSRQSGWEQFF	TGTGCCAGCAGCCGTCAGAGCGGGTGGGAGCAGTTCTTC
-	-	TRBJ2-7	TRBV10-3	CAISRLGVEQYF	TGTGCCATCAGCCGCCTCGGGGTCGAGCAGTACTTC
few	-	TRBJ2-7	TRBV9	CASSVGPVSSYEQYF	TGTGCCAGCAGCGTAGGGCCAGTCAGCTCCTACGAGCAGTACTTC
-	TRBD1	TRBJ2-5	TRBV6-6	CASSYTYRGAETQYF	TGTGCCAGCAGTTACACGTACAGGGGGGCGGAGACCCAGTACTTC
once	-	TRBJ1-2	TRBV28	CASSSLRFGDYGYTF	TGTGCCAGCAGCTCCCTCCGGTTTGGAGACTATGGCTACACCTTC
few	-	TRBJ2-4	TRBV29-1	CSVEAPRPGEEQYF	TGCAGCGTTGAAGCCCCCCGGCCAGGGGAAGAGCAGTACTTC
-	-	TRBJ2-1	TRBV15	CATSRESRVGQFF	TGTGCCACCAGCAGAGAATCCCGGGTCGGGCAGTTCTTC
-	TRBD1	TRBJ1-1	TRBV10-3	CAIKTQGPSTEAFF	TGTGCCATCAAGACACAGGGGCCGAGCACTGAAGCTTTCTTT
-	TRBD2	TRBJ2-1	TRBV12-3/TRBV12-4	CASSIPPGGGRYNEQFF	TGTGCCAGCAGCATCCCCCCCGGCGGGGGGCGGTACAATGAGCAGTTCTTC
-	TRBD2	TRBJ2-1	TRBV5-1	CASSWRGAGGYNEQFF	TGCGCCAGCAGCTGGCGTGGCGCGGGGGGTTACAATGAGCAGTTCTTC
once	TRBD1	TRBJ2-7	TRBV7-8	CASSPRQGPLEQYF	TGTGCCAGCAGCCCCCGACAGGGGCCACTGGAGCAGTACTTC
-	-	TRBJ2-3	TRBV20-1	CSARARQGTDTQYF	TGCAGTGCTAGAGCGAGACAGGGCACAGATACGCAGTATTTT
-	-	TRBJ1-5	TRBV12-3/TRBV12-4	CASSFDRAQHF	TGTGCCAGCAGTTTTGACCGAGCCCAGCATTTT
-	-	TRBJ1-5	TRBV27	CASSFYRDSNQPQHF	TGTGCCAGCAGTTTCTACAGGGATAGCAATCAGCCCCAGCATTTT
few	-	TRBJ1-1	TRBV29-1	CSAPGGGNTEAFF	TGCAGCGCCCCAGGCGGGGGTAACACTGAAGCTTTCTTT
few	-	TRBJ1-6	TRBV10-3	CAISPGTEVLTLHF	TGTGCCATCAGCCCCGGGACGGAGGTTCTTACCCTCCACTTT
-	-	TRBJ1-2	TRBV27	CASSPLRYVNYGYTF	TGTGCCAGCAGTCCCCTGCGGTATGTGAACTATGGCTACACCTTC
-	-	TRBJ2-7	TRBV7-9	CASSPEQGHEQYF	TGTGCCAGCAGCCCCGAACAGGGCCACGAGCAGTACTTC
once	-	TRBJ2-7	TRBV2	CASRGTRPYF	TGTGCCAGCAGGGGGACACGGCCGTACTTC
few	-	TRBJ2-7	TRBV27	CASIPKDGPYEQYF	TGTGCCAGCATCCCAAAGGACGGGCCCTACGAGCAGTACTTC
-	TRBD2	TRBJ2-1	TRBV11-2	CASSLGLASHEQFF	TGTGCCAGCAGCTTAGGACTAGCTTCTCATGAGCAGTTCTTC
-	TRBD1	TRBJ2-2	TRBV9	CASRKTGGANTGELFF	TGTGCCAGCAGGAAGACAGGGGGCGCGAACACCGGGGAGCTGTTTTTT
-	TRBD2	TRBJ2-2	TRBV5-1	CASSRLAGPWKPGELFF	TGCGCCAGCAGCCGACTAGCGGGCCCTTGGAAGCCCGGGGAGCTGTTTTTT
-	TRBD1	TRBJ2-3	TRBV5-1	CASSLAGQGLTDTQYF	TGCGCCAGCAGCTTGGCAGGACAGGGATTAACAGATACGCAGTATTTT
-	-	TRBJ2-7	TRBV2	CASSVRSGTYEQYF	TGTGCCAGCAGTGTCCGGAGCGGAACCTACGAGCAGTACTTC
-	-	TRBJ2-6	TRBV27	CASSGLDGANILTF	TGTGCCAGCAGTGGACTGGACGGGGCCAACATCCTGACTTTC